This T cell receptor (beta chain) was documented in a study of cytomegalovirus exposure and HLA in healthy donors. PCR primers comprised 60 Vbeta and 13 Jbeta primers. Data came from immunoSEQ multiplex PCR; TCRdb stores just in-frame clones and leaves some out. The data show 180,000 or so clones, with more than 70% seen just once and more than 1.1% held by the top ten. Study conclusions and caveats: It was taken for granted in presence/absence analyses that sequencing depth across donors was roughly uniform.

Notes on this clone: Its antigen is currently unknown.

The CDR3 sequence is 15 residues long. Trimming removed 1 base at V and 2 bases at J, with 11 bases between. CDR1 is SEHNR and CDR2 is FQNEAQ in the germline V gene (reference sequence). This chain connects TRBV7-9 to TRBJ1-2; D possibly corresponds to TRBD1 (5 bases). The clonotype comes from a girl aged 5 to 17 in good health and CMV-seropositive. The sample comprised PBMCs. The CDR3 DNA reads TGTGCCAGCAGCTTAGGGAGGGGTGGGAACTATGGCTACACCTTC. It specifies CASSLGRGGNYGYTF.